A selection of T cell receptor beta chains follows, all from one sample in a study of T cell repertoires in aging, cancer and after chemotherapy. TCRdb analysed the multiplex PCR reads with MiXCR anew, one entry per CDR3 protein. Among about 8,700 distinct CDR3 sequences listed, approximately 30% were seen once. The sample comprised blood. The receptors here all came from a human donor in good health. Each CDR3 is given with its conserved first and last residue. The D gene is left open where the match is weak. Expanded clones are given a class, and other clones once, few, many or no size at all.

J gene	V gene	D gene	clone size	CDR3 protein	CDR3 DNA
TRBJ2-7	TRBV20-1	-	-	CSAERGGEGHNEQYF	TGCAGTGCGGAGAGAGGGGGGGAGGGCCACAATGAGCAGTACTTC
TRBJ2-2	TRBV27	-	-	CASRVWVPRTLVKTNTGELFF	TGTGCCAGCAGGGTTTGGGTACCCCGAACCCTAGTCAAAACGAACACCGGGGAGCTGTTTTTT
TRBJ2-3	TRBV29-1	-	few	CSGRTRLGTDTQYF	TGCAGCGGTCGGACCCGACTGGGAACAGATACGCAGTATTTT
TRBJ2-7	TRBV4-2	-	-	CASSQAQASYEQYF	TGTGCCAGCAGCCAAGCTCAGGCATCCTACGAGCAGTACTTC
TRBJ2-5	TRBV7-2	TRBD2	-	CASSLIWSTSTQETQYF	TGTGCCAGCAGCTTAATTTGGTCGACTAGCACCCAAGAGACCCAGTACTTC
TRBJ1-5	TRBV12-3/TRBV12-4	TRBD1	-	CASRPGQGVGNQPQHF	TGTGCCAGCAGGCCGGGACAGGGGGTTGGTAATCAGCCCCAGCATTTT
TRBJ2-1	TRBV18	TRBD2	-	CASSLRTSGRNEQFF	TGTGCCAGCTCACTCAGGACTAGCGGGAGAAATGAGCAGTTCTTC
TRBJ1-4	TRBV12-3/TRBV12-4	-	-	CASSLNRQQANEKLFF	TGTGCCAGCAGCTTGAACCGACAGCAGGCTAATGAAAAACTGTTTTTT
TRBJ1-1	TRBV7-2	-	-	CASSSRLSSNTEAFF	TGTGCCAGCAGCTCCCGCTTGTCAAGCAACACTGAAGCTTTCTTT
TRBJ2-1	TRBV19	TRBD1	few	CASSLGWTGGVNEQFF	TGTGCCAGTAGTCTAGGGTGGACAGGGGGTGTAAATGAGCAGTTCTTC
TRBJ2-3	TRBV29-1	TRBD1	medium-sized	CSVLTGTDTQYF	TGCAGCGTATTGACAGGGACAGATACGCAGTATTTT
TRBJ1-4	TRBV20-1	TRBD1	few	CSARTGEKLFF	TGCAGTGCTAGGACAGGGGAAAAACTGTTTTTT
TRBJ2-5	TRBV6-1	-	few	CASSETQGSMETQYF	TGTGCCAGCAGTGAAACCCAGGGATCTATGGAGACCCAGTACTTC
TRBJ2-1	TRBV18	TRBD2	-	CASSFGLAGDNEQFF	TGTGCCAGCTCTTTCGGACTAGCGGGAGACAATGAGCAGTTCTTC
TRBJ2-7	TRBV19	-	few	CASREREAYEQYF	TGTGCCAGTAGGGAGCGCGAGGCCTACGAGCAGTACTTC
TRBJ2-1	TRBV29-1	TRBD1	few	CSSTGGVFNEQFF	TGCAGCTCGACAGGGGGCGTCTTCAATGAGCAGTTCTTC
TRBJ2-5	TRBV28	-	few	CASQPAGGQETQYF	TGTGCCAGCCAACCTGCCGGCGGCCAAGAGACCCAGTACTTC
TRBJ1-5	TRBV30	TRBD1	-	CAWSHGQGRQPQHF	TGTGCCTGGAGTCACGGACAGGGTCGTCAGCCCCAGCATTTT
TRBJ1-5	TRBV19	-	-	CTSSIDRASNQPQHF	TGTACCAGTAGTATAGATCGGGCCAGCAATCAGCCCCAGCATTTT